One and the same sample provided the 7 T cell receptor beta chains below, sequenced in a study of T cells in Graves' hyperthyroidism and ophthalmopathy. Amplification targeted TCR beta CDR3 regions from RNA transcripts. The HTBI primer set drove a first-round RT-PCR of the TCR CDR3. TCRdb independently ran MiXCR on the multiplex PCR reads; one entry per CDR3 protein. The profile shows fewer than 700,000 distinct CDR3 sequences, approximately 17% of them singletons. The material sequenced was blood. The receptor set was obtained from a woman between 18 and 29 years old with Graves' ophthalmopathy.

This clonotype occurred many times. The chain uses TRBV2 and TRBJ2-3; D is perhaps TRBD2 (5 bases). V was clipped by 6 bases and J by 5 bases, with 18 bases between them. CDR1 is SNHLY, CDR2 FYNNEI, per germline. The CDR3 is made up of 15 amino acids. For the CDR3, the DNA is TGTGCCAGCAGCGGCTCTGGGTTAGCGAGAGATACGCAGTATTTT. Translating it yields CASSGSGLARDTQYF.

This clonotype was counted at least ten times. V usage is TRBV6-9 and J usage is TRBJ1-2; possible D gene TRBD1, 6 bases. The CDR3 has 10 amino acids. Germline V gene sequence: CDR1 MNHGY, CDR2 SVAAGI. The CDR3 loop is CVRTDNGYTF. The CDR3 region has the DNA TGTGTCAGGACAGACAATGGCTACACCTTC.

This clonotype has a handful of counts. This chain uses TRBV20-1 with TRBJ2-5; TRBD2 is a possible D gene (6 bases). The V gene's germline CDR1 is DFQATT and CDR2 SNEGSKA (reference sequence). This CDR3 spans 11 amino acids. Trimming took 5 bases from V and 2 from J, leaving 6 bases between them. This CDR3 reads CSAGTQETQYF. The CDR3 nucleotides read TGCAGTGCTGGGACTCAAGAGACCCAGTACTTC.

V is TRBV28 and J is TRBJ2-3; 10 bases agree with TRBD2. The germline gives CDR1 MDHEN, CDR2 SYDVKM. CDR3 length: 17 amino acids. Trimming cost V 6 bases and J 3 bases; bases outside gene matches: 12. The CDR3 here is CASSVGGLAFSTDTQYF. In DNA, the CDR3 is TGTGCCAGCAGCGTAGGGGGACTAGCGTTCAGTACAGATACGCAGTATTTT.

About this clonotype: A much more abundant neighbour one base away suggests this may be a read error. The CDR3 ends on some other residue instead of the conserved phenylalanine or tryptophan, so this is likely a read error. This chain joins TRBV7-9 and TRBJ1-1; D uncertain. Deletions cut 1 base from V and 0 bases from J, with 9 bases between. The CDR3 is made up of 15 amino acids. Germline V gene lookup returns CDR1 SEHNR and CDR2 FQNEAQ (reference sequence). The CDR3 reads CASSLETDMNTEAFL. DNA of the CDR3: TGTGCCAGCAGCTTAGAAACAGACATGAACACTGAAGCTTTCCTT.

This clonotype was found a few times. This sequence joins TRBV6-2 or TRBV6-3 and TRBJ1-6; TRBD1 agrees at 9 bases. The CDR3 sequence is 16 residues long. Germline V gene data show CDR1 as MNHEY and CDR2 as SVGEGT. Trimming took 5 bases from V and 8 from J; bases not matched to a gene: 10. CDR3 sequence: CASSPLGGQGHSPLHF. CDR3 nucleotide sequence: TGTGCCAGCAGTCCACTCGGGGGACAGGGTCATTCACCCCTCCACTTT.

In its sample, this clonotype was seen many times. This chain links TRBV28 with TRBJ2-2; D gene ambiguous. Germline V gene lookup returns CDR1 MDHEN and CDR2 SYDVKM. V was clipped by 6 bases and J by 2 bases, with 16 bases between them. This CDR3 region has 16 residues. CDR3 coding DNA: TGTGCCAGCAGCCCTGTGCGAATAGGTAACACCGGGGAGCTGTTTTTT. Translating gives CASSPVRIGNTGELFF.